This passage covers 23 T cell receptor beta chains from one sample sequenced in a study of blood T cell repertoires in COVID-19. TCRdb's copy holds only in-frame clones and misses some; the assay was immunoSEQ multiplex PCR. The repertoire includes some 670,000 clones, just under 90% of them detected once, and approximately 0.25% sits in the top ten. Material for sequencing was peripheral blood. The receptors were sampled from a woman under 30 with acute or convalescent COVID-19.

This rearrangement joins TRBV19 to TRBJ1-5, with 7 nucleotides matching TRBD1. The V segment lost 2 bases and the J segment 1 base; nucleotides outside the gene matches: 5. Germline V lookup: CDR1 LNHDA, CDR2 SQIVND (reference sequence). CDR3 length: 16 amino acids. CDR3 coding DNA: TGTGCCAGTAGTATACTCGGGACAGCCAGCAATCAGCCCCAGCATTTT. Amino acids: CASSILGTASNQPQHF.

The chain carries TRBV12-3 or TRBV12-4 and TRBJ1-2; D gene unclear. V gave up 4 bases and J gave up 7 bases, with 10 bases separating them. The CDR3 extends over 12 amino acids. The CDR3 reads CASSSSSRGYTF. For the CDR3, the DNA is TGTGCCAGCAGTTCTAGCTCTCGTGGCTACACCTTC.

The J gene is TRBJ1-1, the V gene TRBV18; D ambiguous. The CDR3 covers 15 residues. The germline gives CDR1 KGHSH, CDR2 LQKENI. Trimming pared 2 bases from V and 6 bases from J, leaving 16 bases between. CDR3 DNA sequence: TGTGCCAGCTCACCATGCAACTCCTCCGTAGCTGAAGCTTTCTTT. This codes for CASSPCNSSVAEAFF.

The CDR3 protein is CASSIGRTHGYTF. As DNA, the CDR3 is TGTGCCAGCAGCATTGGACGGACTCATGGCTACACCTTC. The chain recombines TRBV4-2 with TRBJ1-2; unclear D gene. Trimming removed 5 bases at V and 6 bases at J, with 13 bases between. Per germline, CDR1 LGHNA and CDR2 YNFKEQ. This CDR3 spans 13 amino acids.

This chain uses TRBV7-9 with TRBJ1-6, with 7 positions matching TRBD1. J was trimmed by 11 bases and V by 5 bases; bases with no gene match: 9. Germline lookup yields CDR1 SEHNR and CDR2 FQNEAQ (reference sequence). This CDR3 comprises 14 residues. The CDR3: CASSPRTGYPPLHF. The CDR3 DNA follows: TGTGCCAGCAGCCCGAGGACAGGCTATCCACCCCTCCACTTT.

CDR3 coding DNA: TGTGCCAGCAGCTTTGGGACAGGGATGAACACTGAAGCTTTCTTT. This encodes CASSFGTGMNTEAFF. V gene TRBV5-6 combines with J gene TRBJ1-1; 9 bases line up with TRBD1. Germline values: CDR1 SGHDT, CDR2 YYEEEE. The CDR3 runs to 15 residues. The ends lost 2 bases at V and 0 bases at J; junction bases unmatched: 2. Full variable domain (outside the CDR3, taken from reference TRBV5-6 and TRBJ1-1): DAGVTQSPTHLIKTRGQQVTLRCSPKSGHDTVSWYQQALGQGPQFIFQYYEEEERQRGNFPDRFSGHQFPNYSSELNVNALLLGDSALYLCASSFGTGMNTEAFFGQGTRLTVV.

Notes on this clone: This sample includes further DNA sequences coding for the same CDR3. The chain employs TRBV24-1 and TRBJ1-2; D is perhaps TRBD1 (5 bases). The V and J ends lost 3 bases and 4 bases respectively, with 11 bases between them. CDR3 length equals 14 residues. Germline-derived CDR1 and CDR2 are KGHDR and SFDVKD. The CDR3 region is CATSDPTGLYGYTF. CDR3 coding DNA: TGTGCCACCAGTGATCCAACAGGCCTCTATGGCTACACCTTC.

The CDR3 loop is CASSPTSTGFGNTIYF. CDR3 bases: TGTGCCAGCAGCCCCACTTCCACAGGGTTCGGAAACACCATATATTTT. This rearrangement joins TRBV6-6 to TRBJ1-3; the D gene is possibly TRBD1 (6 bases). Trimming took off 6 bases at V and 4 bases at J, with 19 bases between the two ends. The CDR3 totals 16 residues. CDR1 and CDR2 (germline): MNHNY, SVGAGI (reference sequence).

The V call is TRBV5-5, the J call TRBJ1-4; 10 bases map to TRBD1. With V trimmed by 4 bases and J by 7 bases, 4 bases remained unmatched. The germline gives CDR1 SGHKS, CDR2 YYEKEE (reference sequence). The CDR3 is 14 amino acids. This CDR3 is CASSHRDRGEKLFF. The DNA of the CDR3 is TGTGCCAGCAGCCACCGGGACAGGGGTGAAAAACTGTTTTTT.

The V and J genes are TRBV5-8 and TRBJ1-6, with a possible D match to TRBD1 (6 bases). CDR1 and CDR2 (germline): SGHTS, YDEGEE. The CDR3 is 14 amino acids. V was clipped by 8 bases and J by 8 bases, with 17 bases between them. DNA of the CDR3: TGTGCCAGTCAGGGGTTCGGAAGATATTCACCCCTCCACTTT. This sequence encodes CASQGFGRYSPLHF. Filled out from reference TRBV5-8 and TRBJ1-6, the complete variable domain reads EAGVTQSPTHLIKTRGQQATLRCSPISGHTSVYWYQQALGLGLQFLLWYDEGEERNRGNFPPRFSGRQFPNYSSELNVNALELEDSALYLCASQGFGRYSPLHFGNGTRLTVT.

The rearrangement uses TRBV5-4 and TRBJ1-2; D is unclear. The germline gives CDR1 SGHNT, CDR2 YYREEE (reference sequence). The V end lost 4 bases, the J end lost 8 bases, and 15 bases lay between the germline ends. This CDR3 is 13 amino acids long. The CDR3 DNA reads TGTGCCAGCAGCCCGGGTCCAACGAGGGGCTACACCTTC. Translated, it gives CASSPGPTRGYTF. Combining the CDR3 with reference TRBV5-4 and TRBJ1-2 gives the whole variable domain ETGVTQSPTHLIKTRGQQVTLRCSSQSGHNTVSWYQQALGQGPQFIFQYYREEENGRGNFPPRFSGLQFPNYSSELNVNALELDDSALYLCASSPGPTRGYTFGSGTRLTVV.

With regard to this clone: Distinct nucleotide sequences in the sample also encode this CDR3. The chain carries TRBV24-1 and TRBJ1-5; D not certain. Germline V CDR1 and CDR2: KGHDR, SFDVKD. This CDR3 has 14 amino acids. Trimming cost V 3 bases and J 2 bases, with 7 bases left between them. This CDR3 is CATSDARGNQPQHF. CDR3 DNA sequence: TGTGCCACCAGTGATGCGAGGGGCAATCAGCCCCAGCATTTT.

The chain uses TRBV2 and TRBJ1-5; D remains ambiguous. This CDR3 has 13 amino acids. The V gene lost 3 bases and the J gene lost 0 bases, with 3 bases spanning the gap. The germline gives CDR1 SNHLY, CDR2 FYNNEI. As DNA, the CDR3 is TGTGCCAGCAGTGATAATAGCAATCAGCCCCAGCATTTT. Translation gives CASSDNSNQPQHF.

This clone has only one observation. The V and J genes are TRBV29-1 and TRBJ1-2; no reliable D call. The CDR3 length is 14 residues. Trimming removed 1 base at V and 1 base at J, with 10 bases between. CDR1 and CDR2 (germline): SQVTM, ANQGSEA. CDR3 sequence: CSVEGVEINYGYTF. Here the CDR3 DNA reads TGCAGCGTTGAAGGTGTAGAGATTAACTATGGCTACACCTTC.

J is TRBJ1-4 and V is TRBV18; D is ambiguous. V was clipped by 3 bases and J by 8 bases, with 13 bases between them. Germline V gene sequence: CDR1 KGHSH, CDR2 LQKENI. There are 14 residues in the CDR3. The DNA for the CDR3 is TGTGCCAGCTCACCTCGCGGGTCTATGGAAAAACTGTTTTTT. As protein: CASSPRGSMEKLFF. Complete variable domain (other parts from reference TRBV18 and TRBJ1-4): NAGVMQNPRHLVRRRGQEARLRCSPMKGHSHVYWYRQLPEEGLKFMVYLQKENIIDESGMPKERFSAEFPKEGPSILRIQQVVRGDSAAYFCASSPRGSMEKLFFGSGTQLSVL.

In the case of this clone: This same CDR3 is encoded by further DNA sequences in the sample. The rearrangement joins TRBV7-2 to TRBJ2-7; 11 nucleotides align to TRBD2. V lost 5 bases to trimming and J lost 4 bases; unmatched junction nucleotides: 4. Germline CDR1 is SGHTA and CDR2 is FQGNSA. The CDR3 has 14 amino acids. CDR3 residues: CASSVSGGAYEQYF. CDR3 DNA: TGTGCCAGCAGCGTTAGCGGGGGGGCGTACGAGCAGTACTTC.

The chain recombines TRBV5-1 with TRBJ1-1; tentative D call: TRBD1 (5 bases). This CDR3 spans 14 amino acids. V lost 4 bases and J 1 base, leaving 11 bases between the germline ends. Per the germline V gene, CDR1 is SGHRS and CDR2 is YFSETQ. The CDR3 is CASSPGGWNTEAFF. The CDR3 DNA is TGCGCCAGCAGCCCCGGGGGGTGGAACACTGAAGCTTTCTTT.

V gene TRBV27 combines with J gene TRBJ2-7, with D hard to call. Germline V lookup: CDR1 MNHEY, CDR2 SMNVEV (reference sequence). The CDR3 length is 15 residues. Deletions cut 7 bases from V and 0 bases from J, with 16 bases between. The chain's CDR3 is CASTKFPSGSYEQYF. For the CDR3, the DNA is TGTGCCAGCACCAAATTCCCCTCGGGCTCCTACGAGCAGTACTTC.

This clone was seen more than once but under ten times. This chain joins TRBV9 and TRBJ2-7, with D tentatively TRBD1 (5 bases). The CDR3 extends over 15 amino acids. Germline V gene data show CDR1 as SGDLS and CDR2 as YYNGEE. V gave up 4 bases and J gave up 4 bases, with 18 bases separating them. CDR3 region: CASSSYDSPIYEQYF. CDR3 DNA sequence: TGTGCCAGCAGCTCTTACGACAGTCCCATATACGAGCAGTACTTC.

The chain recombines TRBV3-1 (or the pseudogene TRBV3-2) with TRBJ1-1, with D possibly being TRBD1 (5 bases). The germline CDR1 and CDR2 sequences are LGHDT and YNNKEL (reference sequence). The CDR3 runs 15 residues. Deletions cut 0 bases from V and 5 bases from J, with 13 bases between. CDR3 loop: CASSQEGGYGTEAFF. Here the CDR3 DNA reads TGTGCCAGCAGCCAAGAGGGGGGTTATGGGACTGAAGCTTTCTTT.

V gene TRBV5-1 combines with J gene TRBJ1-1; no reliable D call. Trimming took off 4 bases at V and 1 base at J, with 14 bases between the two ends. CDR3 size: 15 residues. The germline V gene has CDR1 SGHRS and CDR2 YFSETQ. For the CDR3, the DNA is TGCGCCAGCAGCCCCGGGTTCGGAGCGAACACTGAAGCTTTCTTT. Amino acid sequence: CASSPGFGANTEAFF.

This chain links TRBV9 with TRBJ1-5; 8 bases are shared with TRBD1. Germline CDR1 SGDLS, CDR2 YYNGEE. The CDR3 length is 13 residues. V lost 3 bases to trimming and J lost 9 bases; unmatched junction nucleotides: 5. The DNA for the CDR3 is TGTGCCAGCAGCGGCACAGGGGGGCTGCCCCAGCATTTT. The encoded protein is CASSGTGGLPQHF.

J is TRBJ1-5 and V is TRBV4-2; TRBD1 agrees at 7 bases. Per germline, CDR1 LGHNA and CDR2 YNFKEQ. The CDR3 runs 13 residues. The junction had 8 bases not matched to a gene; V was cut back by 8 bases and J by 7 bases. CDR3 sequence reads: CASGRTGSQPQHF. CDR3 coding DNA: TGTGCCAGCGGCCGGACAGGATCCCAGCCCCAGCATTTT.